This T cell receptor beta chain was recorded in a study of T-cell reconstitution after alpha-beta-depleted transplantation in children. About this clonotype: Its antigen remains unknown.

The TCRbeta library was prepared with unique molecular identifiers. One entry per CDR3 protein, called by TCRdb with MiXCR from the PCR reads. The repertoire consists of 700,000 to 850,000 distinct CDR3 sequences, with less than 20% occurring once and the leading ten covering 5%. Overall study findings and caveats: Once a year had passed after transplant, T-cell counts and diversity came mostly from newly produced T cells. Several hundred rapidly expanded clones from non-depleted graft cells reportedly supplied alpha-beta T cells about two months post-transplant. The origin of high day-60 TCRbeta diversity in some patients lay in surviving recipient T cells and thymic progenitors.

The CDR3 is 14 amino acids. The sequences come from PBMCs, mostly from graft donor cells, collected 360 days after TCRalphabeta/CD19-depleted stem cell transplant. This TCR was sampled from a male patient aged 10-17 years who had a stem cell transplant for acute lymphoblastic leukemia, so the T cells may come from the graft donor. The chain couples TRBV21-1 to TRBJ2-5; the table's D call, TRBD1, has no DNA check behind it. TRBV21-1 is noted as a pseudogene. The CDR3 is CASSKVGGLETQYF. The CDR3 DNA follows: TGTGCCAGCAGCAAAGTTGGGGGCCTGGAGACCCAGTACTTC.